These 28 T cell receptor beta chains share one sample of origin, sequenced in a study of breast tumors, draining lymph nodes, adjacent tissues. TCRdb reprocessed the multiplex PCR reads with MiXCR, giving one entry per CDR3 protein. Of nearly 200,000 distinct CDR3 sequences listed, about 32% were seen once; the top ten hold approximately 4.5%. Breast cancer patients provided tissue from their axillary draining lymph nodes. The sequencing input was axillary lymph node tissue. These receptors came from a female donor with breast cancer. Some clones in this sample may be carry-over from other donors' samples.

This clonotype was counted many times. This rearrangement joins TRBV15 to TRBJ2-3, with 9 bases identical to TRBD2. The CDR3 is made up of 18 amino acids. The germline V gene has CDR1 LNHNV and CDR2 YYDKDF (reference sequence). V shed 1 base, J shed 2 bases, and the junction held 10 bases outside the gene matches. The CDR3 nucleotides read TGTGCCACCAGCAGAGGGGGTCGGCTAGCGGGATACACAGATACGCAGTATTTT. Translated: CATSRGGRLAGYTDTQYF.

The table lists this clonotype with many counts. The chain combines TRBV7-6 with TRBJ2-6; 10 bases fit TRBD1. Per the germline V gene, CDR1 is SGHVS and CDR2 is FNYEAQ. Trimming at V came to 3 bases and at J to 4 bases, leaving 9 bases not matched to a gene. The CDR3 contains 18 residues. In DNA form, the CDR3 reads TGTGCCAGCAGCTTCAGGGGGACAGGGGAGAGCGGGGCCAACGTCCTGACTTTC. Protein sequence: CASSFRGTGESGANVLTF.

In regard to this clonotype: Relative to the germline gene, one junction end is altered; a read error may explain this. This rearrangement joins TRBV11-2 to TRBJ1-1, with D possibly matching TRBD1 (5 bases). The CDR3 sequence is 16 residues long. Germline V gives CDR1 SGHAT, CDR2 FQNNGV. The CDR3 here is CASSLDRGRVDAEASF. The CDR3, as DNA: TGTGCCAGCAGCTTAGATCGGGGCAGGGTGGATGCTGAAGCTTCCTTT.

Many counts were recorded for this clonotype. The rearrangement uses TRBV20-1 and TRBJ2-7; D possibly corresponds to TRBD2 (5 bases). This CDR3 is built from 10 residues. Germline V lookup: CDR1 DFQATT, CDR2 SNEGSKA (reference sequence). Deletions cut 3 bases from V and 5 bases from J, with 5 bases between. The CDR3 sequence is CSASGNEQYF. The CDR3 DNA sequence: TGCAGTGCTAGCGGGAACGAGCAGTACTTC.

This clonotype was seen more than once but under ten times. A single base separates this from a much larger clone, so it may be a read error. The chain has TRBV12-3 or TRBV12-4 and TRBJ2-1; 11 positions agree with TRBD2. V trimming: 11 bases; J trimming: 8 bases; junction bases outside the gene matches: 14. This CDR3 is 15 amino acids long. The CDR3 is CAGSDPTSGSYEQFF. DNA of the CDR3: TGTGCCGGCTCTGACCCAACTAGCGGGAGCTATGAGCAGTTCTTC.

Notes on this clonotype: Because the CDR3 is missing its conserved closing phenylalanine or tryptophan, this is likely a read error. This sequence joins TRBV2 and TRBJ2-1; 13 bases map to TRBD2. This CDR3 spans 19 amino acids. CDR1 and CDR2 (germline): SNHLY, FYNNEI. In DNA, the CDR3 is TGTGCCAGCAGTGTTGGGCTCGGACTAGCGGGAGTTAAGGACAACGAGCAGTTCTTA. This codes for CASSVGLGLAGVKDNEQFL.

As to this clonotype: One junction end disagrees with the germline gene, perhaps due to a read error. This chain joins TRBV20-1 and TRBJ1-2, with 9 positions matching TRBD1. This CDR3 has 12 residues. Germline loops: CDR1 DFQATT, CDR2 SNEGSKA (reference sequence). This CDR3 reads CSARVKDRGSTF. Written as DNA, the CDR3 is TGCAGTGCTAGAGTCAAGGACAGGGGCTCCACCTTC.

Details on this clonotype: The conserved final phenylalanine or tryptophan is absent from the CDR3, which likely points to a read error. The chain carries TRBV20-1 and TRBJ2-5; D is possibly TRBD2 (6 bases). V was pared by 6 bases and J by 5 bases, with 13 bases between. The V gene's germline CDR1 is DFQATT and CDR2 SNEGSKA (reference sequence). This CDR3 has 12 amino acids. The chain's CDR3 is CSASLGRETQYC. The CDR3 DNA is TGCAGTGCAAGCCTGGGGAGGGAGACCCAGTACTGC.

This clonotype was counted only a few times. Here the CDR3 omits its conserved ending phenylalanine or tryptophan, so a read error is the likely source. This chain uses TRBV7-9 with TRBJ2-5; unclear D gene. Germline-derived CDR1 and CDR2 are SEHNR and FQNEAQ (reference sequence). This CDR3 comprises 14 residues. V lost 5 bases to trimming and J lost 5 bases, with 15 bases between them. CDR3 residues: CASSRSGLRETQYP. The CDR3 DNA follows: TGTGCCAGCAGCCGTTCAGGTCTCCGGGAGACCCAGTACCCC.

This clonotype was observed at least ten times. This chain links TRBV7-9 with TRBJ2-5; D is perhaps TRBD2 (6 bases). V was trimmed by 6 bases and J by 2 bases, leaving 13 bases between them. This CDR3 has 14 amino acids. Germline CDR1 SEHNR, CDR2 FQNEAQ (reference sequence). In nucleotides, the CDR3 is TGTGCCAGCAGGCCTCGGGACTCACAAGAGACCCAGTACTTC. The encoded protein is CASRPRDSQETQYF.

This clonotype was detected ten times or more. This chain connects TRBV11-2 to TRBJ2-5, with a possible D match to TRBD1 (7 bases). CDR1 SGHAT and CDR2 FQNNGV come from the germline V gene. This CDR3 contains 16 residues. Trimming took 5 bases from V and 5 from J, leaving 21 bases between them. The CDR3 is CASSPTRQGGGETQYF. The CDR3 DNA sequence: TGTGCCAGCAGCCCCACACGACAGGGCGGAGGGGAGACCCAGTACTTC. The whole variable domain, filled in from reference TRBV11-2 and TRBJ2-5, reads EAGVAQSPRYKIIEKRQSVAFWCNPISGHATLYWYQQILGQGPKLLIQFQNNGVVDDSQLPKDRFSAERLKGVDSTLKIQPAKLEDSAVYLCASSPTRQGGGETQYFGPGTRLLVL.

With regard to this clonotype: Just one base apart from a much larger clone, this may be a read error. This chain connects TRBV20-1 to TRBJ2-7, with TRBD2 matching over 10 bases. Germline V gene data show CDR1 as DFQATT and CDR2 as SNEGSKA (reference sequence). The CDR3 consists of 14 residues. V dropped 6 bases and J dropped 6; count of bases not matched to a gene: 11. The CDR3: CSARRTSGLSEQYF. The DNA for the CDR3 is TGCAGTGCGAGGCGGACTAGCGGATTATCCGAGCAGTACTTC.

This clonotype was recorded many times. The CDR3 region is CASSQESTGRIYEQYF. The CDR3 DNA follows: TGTGCCAGCAGCCAAGAGTCCACAGGGAGGATCTACGAGCAGTACTTC. The V and J genes are TRBV3-1 and TRBJ2-7, with D perhaps matching TRBD1 or TRBD2 (6 bases each). Germline CDR1 reads LGHDT; CDR2 reads YNNKEL (reference sequence). The CDR3 has 16 residues. The V gene lost 0 bases and the J gene lost 3 bases, with 15 bases spanning the gap.

As concerns this clonotype: A clone one base away is much larger, so this may be a read error. In DNA, the CDR3 is TGCAGTGCTAGAGACGCCATTACCTATGCCTACACCTTC. Translating it yields CSARDAITYAYTF. This chain connects TRBV20-1 to TRBJ1-2; unclear D gene. Per the germline V gene, CDR1 is DFQATT and CDR2 is SNEGSKA (reference sequence). The CDR3 runs to 13 residues.

The rearrangement uses TRBV6-6 and TRBJ1-1; D not resolved. Germline CDR1 and CDR2: MNHNY and SVGAGI (reference sequence). Trimming stripped 6 bases from V and 4 bases from J, with 9 bases between. The CDR3 length is 12 residues. The CDR3 sequence is CASSFGGTEAFF. The CDR3 bases are TGTGCCAGCAGCTTCGGAGGCACTGAAGCTTTCTTT.

Many counts were recorded for this clonotype. The rearrangement joins TRBV7-9 to TRBJ1-4, with 8 bases identical to TRBD1. V lost 5 bases and J lost 8; bases outside the gene matches: 16. CDR1 and CDR2 from the germline V gene are SEHNR and FQNEAQ (reference sequence). The CDR3 has 17 amino acids. CDR3 region: CASSLGARGLSSEKLFF. DNA of the CDR3: TGTGCCAGCAGCCTCGGGGCCAGGGGGCTGTCTAGCGAAAAACTGTTTTTT.

This clonotype came up many times. The chain recombines TRBV4-3 with TRBJ1-2, with 9 nucleotides matching TRBD1. This CDR3 spans 14 amino acids. Germline V gene sequence: CDR1 LGHNA, CDR2 YSLEER. V lost 4 bases, J lost 7 bases, and 7 bases stayed unmatched. The CDR3 DNA is TGCGCCAGCAGCCGGGACAGGGCGGATCGTGGCTACACCTTC. Encoded protein: CASSRDRADRGYTF.

The chain uses TRBV2 and TRBJ1-5; 10 nucleotides line up with TRBD1. Germline V lookup: CDR1 SNHLY, CDR2 FYNNEI. Trimming took 4 bases from V and 7 from J; bases not matched to a gene: 4. This CDR3 has 14 amino acids. CDR3: CASSGGTGEQPQHF. The CDR3 nucleotides are TGTGCCAGCAGTGGCGGGACAGGGGAGCAGCCCCAGCATTTT.

The table lists this clonotype with many counts. This chain uses TRBV20-1 with TRBJ2-7; 11 nucleotides align to TRBD2. Losses at the gene ends were 1 base for V and 2 bases for J; bases not matched to a gene: 4. The CDR3 contains 15 residues. CDR1 is DFQATT, CDR2 SNEGSKA, per germline (reference sequence). The CDR3 nucleotides are TGCAGTGCTAGAGCATTAGCGGGAGGGCCCTACGAGCAGTACTTC. Protein sequence: CSARALAGGPYEQYF.

This clonotype was counted at least ten times. J is TRBJ1-3 and V is TRBV10-2; no reliable D call. Trimming left V 3 bases short and J 0 bases short, with 6 bases between. The CDR3 is 14 residues long. CDR1 is WSHSY and CDR2 is SAAADI in the germline V gene. In DNA, the CDR3 is TGCGCCAGCAGTGACCAGATCTCTGGAAACACCATATATTTT. Its protein product is CASSDQISGNTIYF.

This clonotype was counted at least ten times. V and J are TRBV19 and TRBJ2-3; 11 bases line up with TRBD2. The CDR3 sequence is 16 residues long. The germline V gene has CDR1 LNHDA and CDR2 SQIVND (reference sequence). V shed 3 bases, J shed 10 bases, and the junction held 12 bases outside the gene matches. CDR3 amino acids: CASSIRTSGPPSAQYF. The CDR3 nucleotides are TGTGCCAGTAGTATCCGGACTAGCGGGCCTCCGTCGGCGCAGTATTTT. The complete variable domain, with remaining parts taken from reference TRBV19 and TRBJ2-3, reads DGGITQSPKYLFRKEGQNVTLSCEQNLNHDAMYWYRQDPGQGLRLIYYSQIVNDFQKGDIAEGYSVSREKKESFPLTVTSAQKNPTAFYLCASSIRTSGPPSAQYFGPGTRLTVL.

A remark on this clonotype: A clone one base away is much larger, so this may be a read error. This chain joins TRBV20-1 and TRBJ2-2, with 9 bases aligning to TRBD2. Per germline, CDR1 DFQATT and CDR2 SNEGSKA (reference sequence). CDR3 length: 16 residues. V shed 5 bases and J 6 bases; nucleotides not matched to a gene: 13. CDR3 nucleotide sequence: TGCAGTGCTGAGAGGGGGGCTAGCGGGACGGCCGGGGAGCTGTTTTTT. It is translated as CSAERGASGTAGELFF.

There are many counts of this clonotype. The chain couples TRBV4-1 to TRBJ2-1; weak D call: TRBD2 (6 bases). Germline V gene sequence: CDR1 MGHRA, CDR2 YSYEKL. The V end was cut by 1 base, the J end by 0 bases, with 13 bases between. CDR3 length: 17 residues. CDR3 amino acids: CASSQGRTIFSYNEQFF. CDR3 bases: TGCGCCAGCAGCCAAGGAAGGACTATCTTCTCCTACAATGAGCAGTTCTTC.

This clonotype was seen ten or more times. The chain recombines TRBV20-1 with TRBJ2-1, with D unresolved. The length of the CDR3 is 13 residues. Germline V CDR1 and CDR2: DFQATT, SNEGSKA (reference sequence). The DNA for the CDR3 is TGCAGGGCCGTGGGAACAGCCTACAATGAGCAGTTCTTC. Amino acid sequence: CRAVGTAYNEQFF.

The V call is TRBV2, the J call TRBJ2-1; 14 bases are a match to TRBD2. This CDR3 is built from 17 residues. The germline gives CDR1 SNHLY, CDR2 FYNNEI. V lost 1 base, J lost 6 bases, and 5 bases stayed unmatched. The CDR3 DNA follows: TGTGCCAGCAGTGAAGGACTAGCGGGGGGGCGGGGCAATGAGCAGTTCTTC. This translates into CASSEGLAGGRGNEQFF.

This clonotype was seen at least ten times. V and J are TRBV20-1 and TRBJ2-5, with 8 bases lining up with TRBD1. There are 16 residues in the CDR3. The V and J ends lost 4 bases and 5 bases, in that order; junction bases with no gene match: 15. Germline CDR1 is DFQATT and CDR2 is SNEGSKA (reference sequence). Written as DNA, the CDR3 is TGCAGTGCTAATAAACCGTGGGACAGGAGAGGCGAGACCCAGTACTTC. Residues: CSANKPWDRRGETQYF.

This clonotype occurred many times. V gene TRBV19 combines with J gene TRBJ1-4; TRBD1 aligns across 9 bases. V shed 6 bases and J 5 bases; nucleotides not matched to a gene: 10. CDR3 length: 16 amino acids. Germline V gene lookup returns CDR1 LNHDA and CDR2 SQIVND (reference sequence). The CDR3 DNA is TGTGCCAGTAGCCTCCTCCGACAGGGGGGAAATGAAAAACTGTTTTTT. Amino acid sequence: CASSLLRQGGNEKLFF. Supplemented by reference TRBV19 and TRBJ1-4, the full variable domain reads DGGITQSPKYLFRKEGQNVTLSCEQNLNHDAMYWYRQDPGQGLRLIYYSQIVNDFQKGDIAEGYSVSREKKESFPLTVTSAQKNPTAFYLCASSLLRQGGNEKLFFGSGTQLSVL.

This clonotype was observed a handful of times. This may come from a read error, since a much larger clone is one base off. V usage is TRBV20-1 and J usage is TRBJ2-5; perhaps TRBD2 as D (5 bases). The germline CDR1 and CDR2 sequences are DFQATT and SNEGSKA (reference sequence). The CDR3 length is 11 residues. The chain's CDR3 is CSGEFQETRYF. DNA for the CDR3: TGCAGTGGGGAGTTCCAAGAGACCCGGTACTTC.